This is a list of T cell receptor beta chains from one sample in a study of T cell responses to AZD1222 COVID-19 vaccine. Generated by immunoSEQ multiplex PCR, the TCRdb table keeps only in-frame clones and is missing some. The table counts about 140,000 clones; over 2% lies in the top ten. The sequenced material came from peripheral blood. All receptors come from an adult in good health. CDR3s include the opening cysteine and the closing phenylalanine or tryptophan. The D gene is left open where the match is weak.

TRBJ1-1 | . | 15 | TRBV11-2 | CASSFMADPNTEAFF | TGTGCCAGCAGCTTTATGGCAGACCCGAACACTGAAGCTTTCTTT
TRBJ2-2 | . | 14 | TRBV7-3 | CASSLQSNTGELFF | TGTGCCAGCAGCTTACAATCGAACACCGGGGAGCTGTTTTTT
TRBJ2-5 | . | 13 | TRBV2 | CASGREKGKTQYF | TGTGCCAGCGGCCGGGAAAAAGGGAAGACCCAGTACTTC
TRBJ2-5 | . | 14 | TRBV5-5 | CASRLNQLWETQYF | TGTGCCAGCCGCTTGAACCAATTGTGGGAGACCCAGTACTTC
TRBJ1-2 | TRBD1 | 15 | TRBV7-2 | CASSYLTGRVGGYTF | TGTGCCAGCAGCTACCTGACAGGGAGGGTTGGTGGCTACACCTTC
TRBJ1-5 | . | 14 | TRBV19 | CASSSTGSNQPQHF | TGTGCCAGTAGTTCCACAGGGAGCAATCAGCCCCAGCATTTT
TRBJ1-1 | TRBD1 | 11 | TRBV28 | CASKGAGEAFF | TGTGCCTCCAAGGGGGCTGGTGAAGCTTTCTTT
TRBJ1-1 | . | 12 | TRBV5-6 | CASSLRTTEAFF | TGTGCCAGCAGCTTAAGAACCACTGAAGCTTTCTTT
TRBJ2-2 | . | 15 | TRBV7-3 | CASSPGLANTGELFF | TGTGCCAGCAGCCCTGGGCTAGCGAACACCGGGGAGCTGTTTTTT
TRBJ2-1 | . | 15 | TRBV4-3 | CASSQEWDIYNEQFF | TGCGCCAGCAGCCAAGAGTGGGACATCTACAATGAGCAGTTCTTC
TRBJ2-2 | . | 12 | TRBV11-2 | CASSTGTGELFF | TGTGCCAGCAGTACAGGGACCGGGGAGCTGTTTTTT
TRBJ1-2 | TRBD1 | 14 | TRBV19 | CASRGQGEVDGYTF | TGTGCCAGTCGGGGACAGGGGGAAGTGGATGGCTACACCTTC
TRBJ2-3 | TRBD1 | 13 | TRBV5-6 | CASTTGVADTQYF | TGTGCCAGCACCACAGGGGTGGCAGATACGCAGTATTTT
TRBJ1-4 | . | 16 | TRBV19 | CASSIRAGAPNEKLFF | TGTGCCAGTAGTATTCGAGCAGGGGCACCTAATGAAAAACTGTTTTTT
TRBJ2-3 | TRBD2 | 15 | TRBV11-2 | CASSHTSASTDTQYF | TGTGCCAGCAGCCATACTAGCGCAAGCACAGATACGCAGTATTTT
TRBJ2-3 | . | 17 | TRBV27 | CASSPNEGALLTDTQYF | TGTGCCAGCAGTCCTAATGAAGGGGCCCTACTCACAGATACGCAGTATTTT
TRBJ1-2 | . | 14 | TRBV4-1 | CASSQRDQGYGYTF | TGCGCCAGCAGCCAACGGGACCAGGGCTATGGCTACACCTTC
TRBJ1-3 | . | 16 | TRBV7-9 | CASSSDRFISGNTIYF | TGTGCCAGCAGCTCAGACAGGTTCATCTCTGGAAACACCATATATTTT
TRBJ1-5 | . | 16 | TRBV7-9 | CASSLGQPHSNQPQHF | TGTGCCAGCAGCTTAGGACAGCCCCATAGCAATCAGCCCCAGCATTTT
TRBJ2-5 | . | 14 | TRBV5-4 | CASSLEVGEETQYF | TGTGCCAGCAGCTTGGAGGTTGGCGAAGAGACCCAGTACTTC
TRBJ1-1 | . | 13 | TRBV3-1/TRBV3-2 | CASSQTMDREAFF | TGTGCCAGCAGCCAAACCATGGACAGAGAAGCTTTCTTT
TRBJ2-7 | TRBD2 | 19 | TRBV5-1 | CASCWGGGAGQLATYEQYF | TGCGCCAGCTGCTGGGGCGGGGGGGCGGGGCAGCTCGCCACCTACGAGCAGTACTTC
TRBJ2-2 | TRBD2 | 18 | TRBV7-2 | CASSPRRLAGGGTGELFF | TGTGCCAGCAGCCCGCGGAGACTAGCGGGGGGAGGGACCGGGGAGCTGTTTTTT
TRBJ2-7 | . | 15 | TRBV4-1 | CASSLAVTGAYEQYF | TGCGCCAGCAGCCTCGCCGTGACAGGCGCCTACGAGCAGTACTTC
TRBJ2-3 | . | 13 | TRBV6-5 | CASSRTGPDTQYF | TGTGCCAGCAGCCGAACAGGGCCAGATACGCAGTATTTT
TRBJ2-1 | . | 16 | TRBV20-1 | CSASELPRASLDEQFF | TGCAGTGCTAGTGAATTACCTCGGGCTAGCCTCGATGAGCAGTTCTTC
TRBJ1-1 | . | 11 | TRBV28 | CASSFERTVFF | TGTGCCAGCAGTTTTGAAAGGACGGTCTTCTTT
TRBJ1-1 | . | 14 | TRBV6-5 | CASRPRVADTEAFF | TGTGCCAGCAGGCCCAGGGTAGCGGACACTGAAGCTTTCTTT
TRBJ1-1 | TRBD1 | 16 | TRBV6-4 | CASSDTRQGADTEAFF | TGTGCCAGCAGTGACACCCGACAGGGGGCTGACACTGAAGCTTTCTTT
TRBJ1-1 | . | 14 | TRBV7-2 | CASSSYRENTEAFF | TGTGCCAGCAGCTCCTACAGGGAGAACACTGAAGCTTTCTTT
TRBJ2-1 | TRBD2 | 16 | TRBV3-1/TRBV3-2 | CASSLWRGGPKDEQFF | TGTGCCAGCAGCCTCTGGCGGGGGGGCCCTAAAGATGAGCAGTTCTTC
TRBJ2-7 | . | 14 | TRBV19 | CASSRWRGAYEQYF | TGTGCCAGTAGTAGGTGGAGGGGGGCCTACGAGCAGTACTTC
TRBJ1-1 | TRBD1 | 14 | TRBV4-1 | CASSQTGVSTEAFF | TGCGCCAGCAGCCAAACAGGGGTGAGCACTGAAGCTTTCTTT
TRBJ1-4 | . | 17 | TRBV28 | CASSSPRGGTTNEKLFF | TGTGCCAGCAGTTCCCCCCGTGGGGGTACAACTAATGAAAAACTGTTTTTT
TRBJ1-1 | . | 15 | TRBV18 | CASSPPTGKNTEAFF | TGTGCCAGCTCACCACCCACAGGGAAGAACACTGAAGCTTTCTTT
TRBJ2-1 | TRBD2 | 16 | TRBV28 | CASSSLAGTGYNEQFF | TGTGCCAGCAGTTCCTTAGCGGGGACGGGCTACAATGAGCAGTTCTTC
TRBJ1-6 | . | 14 | TRBV7-3 | CASSLSSYNSPLHF | TGTGCCAGCAGCCTCAGCTCCTATAATTCACCCCTCCACTTT
TRBJ1-1 | TRBD1 | 15 | TRBV28 | CASSTPGQGRTEAFF | TGTGCCAGCAGTACACCGGGACAGGGGAGGACTGAAGCTTTCTTT
TRBJ1-1 | . | 12 | TRBV7-9 | CASSETGLGAFF | TGTGCCAGCAGCGAAACAGGGTTGGGGGCTTTCTTT
TRBJ2-2 | TRBD1 | 17 | TRBV7-3 | CASSLVGTGQNTGELFF | TGTGCCAGCAGCTTGGTTGGGACAGGGCAAAACACCGGGGAGCTGTTTTTT
TRBJ1-5 | TRBD1 | 17 | TRBV4-2 | CASSQEGVRQGAQFLHF | TGTGCCAGCAGCCAAGAGGGGGTACGACAGGGGGCTCAATTCCTACATTTT
TRBJ1-2 | TRBD1 | 13 | TRBV2 | CASRVTGNRFYTF | TGTGCCAGCAGGGTGACAGGGAACCGTTTCTACACCTTC
TRBJ1-6 | . | 14 | TRBV5-4 | CASSSPVTNSPLHF | TGTGCCAGCAGCTCCCCGGTTACTAATTCACCCCTCCACTTT
TRBJ1-6 | TRBD1 | 15 | TRBV7-9 | CASSLAGGSNSPLHF | TGTGCCAGCAGCTTAGCAGGGGGCTCGAATTCACCCCTCCACTTT
TRBJ2-1 | . | 12 | TRBV15 | CATSLAGNEQFF | TGTGCCACCAGCCTAGCAGGGAATGAGCAGTTCTTC
TRBJ1-2 | . | 11 | TRBV28 | CASSFDYGYTF | TGTGCCAGCAGTTTTGACTATGGCTACACCTTC
TRBJ1-6 | . | 13 | TRBV11-3 | CASSLDSNSPLHF | TGTGCCAGCAGCTTAGATAGCAATTCACCCCTCCACTTT
TRBJ2-7 | . | 11 | TRBV29-1 | CSVDRDYEQYF | TGCAGCGTTGATAGGGACTACGAGCAGTACTTC
TRBJ2-7 | . | 14 | TRBV5-4 | CASSPGLYGNEQYF | TGTGCCAGCAGCCCCGGACTCTATGGGAACGAGCAGTACTTC
TRBJ2-3 | . | 15 | TRBV7-2 | CASSLEPRSTDTQYF | TGTGCCAGCAGCTTAGAACCCAGAAGCACAGATACGCAGTATTTT
TRBJ1-1 | . | 12 | TRBV6-5 | CASRAFGSEAFF | TGTGCCAGCAGGGCTTTCGGTAGTGAAGCTTTCTTT
TRBJ2-3 | . | 15 | TRBV7-2 | CASSLRQGRTDTQYF | TGTGCCAGCAGCTTAAGGCAGGGACGCACAGATACGCAGTATTTT
TRBJ2-3 | . | 15 | TRBV5-8 | CASSLASGFGDTQYF | TGTGCCAGCAGCTTGGCGAGTGGTTTTGGAGATACGCAGTATTTT
TRBJ2-1 | TRBD1 | 14 | TRBV28 | CASIGQGAGNEQFF | TGTGCCAGTATTGGGCAGGGGGCAGGTAATGAGCAGTTCTTC
TRBJ1-1 | . | 15 | TRBV19 | CASSMAALPGAEAFF | TGTGCCAGTAGTATGGCTGCGTTGCCGGGAGCTGAAGCTTTCTTT
TRBJ1-2 | TRBD1 | 15 | TRBV4-3 | CASSQGTGGGYGYTF | TGCGCCAGCAGCCAGGGGACAGGGGGCGGCTATGGCTACACCTTC
TRBJ1-6 | . | 15 | TRBV5-8 | CASQRPVSYNSPLHF | TGTGCCAGCCAACGCCCTGTCTCCTATAATTCACCCCTCCACTTT
TRBJ2-1 | . | 13 | TRBV19 | CASRSLNLNEQFF | TGTGCCAGTAGGAGCCTAAACCTCAATGAGCAGTTCTTC
TRBJ2-2 | . | 18 | TRBV2 | CASKRFRTRPTNTGELFF | TGTGCCAGCAAACGTTTTAGGACACGACCCACGAACACCGGGGAGCTGTTTTTT